A selection of T cell receptor beta chains follows, all from one sample in a study of cytomegalovirus exposure and HLA in healthy donors. Measured with immunoSEQ multiplex PCR; TCRdb has only the in-frame clones, and not every one. The sample records more than 95,000 clones, over 60% being singletons. Sequenced input: PBMCs. Receptor source: a man aged 50 or older in good health and CMV-seronegative. Each CDR3 is given with its conserved first and last residue. D genes are given only for firm matches. Part of the rows lack a size; the others show once, few, many or a class for expanded clones.

abundance,d_gene,v_gene,j_gene,CDR3aa,CDR3nt
.,.,TRBV6-5,TRBJ2-1,CASSYSKGGSYNEQFF,TGTGCCAGCAGTTACTCAAAGGGGGGGTCCTACAATGAGCAGTTCTTC
.,.,TRBV11-2,TRBJ2-5,CASSSKPAGGDSTQYF,TGTGCCAGCAGCTCAAAGCCGGCGGGCGGGGATAGCACCCAGTACTTC
.,.,TRBV29-1,TRBJ1-2,CSADFGASYGYTF,TGCAGCGCTGACTTTGGGGCTAGCTATGGCTACACCTTC
.,.,TRBV28,TRBJ1-5,CASSPDRGGHNQPQHF,TGTGCCAGCAGTCCCGACCGGGGAGGTCACAATCAGCCCCAGCATTTT
.,TRBD1,TRBV6-5,TRBJ2-7,CASSYGDRGLFEQYF,TGTGCCAGCAGTTACGGGGACAGGGGGCTCTTCGAGCAGTACTTC
.,TRBD1,TRBV30,TRBJ2-1,CAWDRGRNEQFF,TGTGCCTGGGACAGGGGACGCAATGAGCAGTTCTTC
.,TRBD2,TRBV30,TRBJ2-5,CAWGGVGGVGTQYF,TGTGCCTGGGGAGGGGTGGGGGGGGTCGGGACCCAGTACTTC
.,TRBD1,TRBV5-1,TRBJ1-2,CASTWTGSYGYTF,TGCGCCAGCACCTGGACAGGGTCCTATGGCTACACCTTC
.,.,TRBV6-5,TRBJ1-6,CASSYVGRGNSPLHF,TGTGCCAGCAGTTACGTCGGCAGAGGAAATTCACCCCTCCACTTT
.,TRBD2,TRBV2,TRBJ2-2,CASSGLVNTGELFF,TGTGCCAGCTCGGGACTAGTTAACACCGGGGAGCTGTTTTTT
.,TRBD2,TRBV11-2,TRBJ2-3,CASSLAAGGVTQYF,TGTGCCAGCAGCTTAGCGGCGGGGGGAGTTACGCAGTATTTT
.,.,TRBV29-1,TRBJ2-1,CSVEVSAQGFF,TGCAGCGTTGAAGTATCGGCACAGGGGTTCTTC
.,TRBD1,TRBV4-2,TRBJ1-1,CASSQPPYRGNTEAFF,TGTGCCAGCAGCCAGCCCCCATACAGGGGGAACACTGAAGCTTTCTTT
.,TRBD1,TRBV5-1,TRBJ1-1,CASSPNPAETGTEAFF,TGCGCCAGCAGCCCGAACCCCGCTGAGACAGGGACTGAAGCTTTCTTT
.,TRBD1,TRBV5-1,TRBJ2-7,CASSLVTGDLLAPYEQYF,TGCGCCAGCAGCTTGGTGACAGGGGACTTGCTAGCGCCCTACGAGCAGTACTTC
.,.,TRBV2,TRBJ1-2,CAGQSYSNYGYTF,TGTGCCGGCCAGTCATACAGTAACTATGGCTACACCTTC
.,TRBD2,TRBV30,TRBJ2-5,CAWRTGLAGWGETQYF,TGTGCCTGGAGGACGGGGCTAGCGGGGTGGGGAGAGACCCAGTACTTC
.,TRBD1,TRBV19,TRBJ1-2,CASSGRGYYGYTF,TGTGCCAGTAGTGGCAGGGGGTACTATGGCTACACCTTC
.,.,TRBV10-3,TRBJ2-7,CAISEADYEQYF,TGTGCCATCAGTGAGGCGGACTACGAGCAGTACTTC
.,.,TRBV19,TRBJ2-1,CASSTLGGRTSYNEQFF,TGTGCCAGTAGTACACTCGGAGGGAGGACCTCCTACAATGAGCAGTTCTTC
.,TRBD2,TRBV10-2,TRBJ2-3,CASTGTSGGEKDTQYF,TGCGCCAGCACAGGGACTAGCGGGGGGGAAAAAGATACGCAGTATTTT
.,TRBD1,TRBV6-1,TRBJ2-1,CASSPLVTGNNEQFF,TGTGCCAGCAGTCCTCTGGTGACAGGGAACAATGAGCAGTTCTTC
.,TRBD2,TRBV7-9,TRBJ2-4,CASSPSGKNIQYF,TGTGCCAGCAGCCCTAGCGGCAAAAACATTCAGTACTTC
once,.,TRBV6-1,TRBJ1-4,CASSKGLVANEKLFF,TGTGCCAGCAGTAAAGGATTAGTTGCTAATGAAAAACTGTTTTTT
few,.,TRBV6-1,TRBJ1-5,CASSKSGAVSQPQHF,TGTGCCAGCAGCAAGTCAGGGGCGGTGAGTCAGCCCCAGCATTTT
.,.,TRBV21-1,TRBJ1-3,CASNPLRQVQSSGNTIYF,TGTGCCAGCAACCCCCTGAGACAGGTCCAGAGCTCTGGAAACACCATATATTTT
once,.,TRBV5-1,TRBJ2-1,CASSLSRNNEQFF,TGCGCCAGCAGCTTGTCGCGGAACAATGAGCAGTTCTTC
.,.,TRBV5-1,TRBJ2-5,CASSLATQETQYF,TGCGCCAGCAGCTTAGCAACTCAAGAGACCCAGTACTTC
few,.,TRBV6-1,TRBJ2-1,CASSPGGGVYNEQFF,TGTGCCAGCAGCCCCGGAGGGGGCGTGTACAATGAGCAGTTCTTC
.,.,TRBV2,TRBJ1-2,CASRKETGYGYTF,TGTGCCAGCAGGAAAGAGACAGGCTATGGCTACACCTTC